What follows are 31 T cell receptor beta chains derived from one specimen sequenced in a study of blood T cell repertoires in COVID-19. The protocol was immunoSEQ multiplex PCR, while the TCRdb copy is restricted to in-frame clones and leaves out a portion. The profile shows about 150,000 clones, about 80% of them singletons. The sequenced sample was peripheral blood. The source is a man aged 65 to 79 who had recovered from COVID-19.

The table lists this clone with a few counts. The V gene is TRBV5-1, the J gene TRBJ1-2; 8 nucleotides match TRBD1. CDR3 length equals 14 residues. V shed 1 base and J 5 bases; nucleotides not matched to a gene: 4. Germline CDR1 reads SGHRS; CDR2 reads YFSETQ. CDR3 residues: CASSLPGQGYGYTF. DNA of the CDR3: TGCGCCAGCAGCTTGCCCGGACAGGGTTATGGCTACACCTTC. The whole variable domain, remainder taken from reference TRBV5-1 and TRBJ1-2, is KAGVTQTPRYLIKTRGQQVTLSCSPISGHRSVSWYQQTPGQGLQFLFEYFSETQRNKGNFPGRFSGRQFSNSRSEMNVSTLELGDSALYLCASSLPGQGYGYTFGSGTRLTVV.

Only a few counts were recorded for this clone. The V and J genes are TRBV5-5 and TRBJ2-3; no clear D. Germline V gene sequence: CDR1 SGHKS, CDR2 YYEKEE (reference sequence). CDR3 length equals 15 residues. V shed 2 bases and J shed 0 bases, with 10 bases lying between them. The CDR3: CASSLTYTSTDTQYF. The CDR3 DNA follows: TGTGCCAGCAGCTTAACTTATACTAGCACAGATACGCAGTATTTT.

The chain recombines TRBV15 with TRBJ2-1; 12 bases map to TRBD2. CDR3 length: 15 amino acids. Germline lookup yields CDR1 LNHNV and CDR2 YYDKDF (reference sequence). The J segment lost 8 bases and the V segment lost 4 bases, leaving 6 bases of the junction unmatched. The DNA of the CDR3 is TGTGCCACCAGCACCGGGACTAGCGGGCCCTATGAGCAGTTCTTC. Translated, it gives CATSTGTSGPYEQFF.

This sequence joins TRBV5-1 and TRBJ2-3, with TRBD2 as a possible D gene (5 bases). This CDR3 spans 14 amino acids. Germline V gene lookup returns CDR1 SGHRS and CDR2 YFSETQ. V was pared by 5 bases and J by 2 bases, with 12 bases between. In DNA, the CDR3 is TGCGCCAGCAGTTTTTTCGGGAACACAGATACGCAGTATTTT. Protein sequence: CASSFFGNTDTQYF.

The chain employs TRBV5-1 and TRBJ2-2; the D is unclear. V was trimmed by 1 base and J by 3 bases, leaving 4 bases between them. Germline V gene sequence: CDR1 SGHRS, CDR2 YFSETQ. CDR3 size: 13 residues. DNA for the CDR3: TGCGCCAGCAGCTTGTCATACACCGGGGAGCTGTTTTTT. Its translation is CASSLSYTGELFF.

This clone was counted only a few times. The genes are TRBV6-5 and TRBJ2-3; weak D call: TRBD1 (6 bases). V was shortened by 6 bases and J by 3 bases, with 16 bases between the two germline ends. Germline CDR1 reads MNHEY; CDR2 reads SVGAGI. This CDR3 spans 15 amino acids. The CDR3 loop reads CASSKQGALTDTQYF. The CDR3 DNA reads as TGTGCCAGCAGCAAACAGGGAGCACTAACAGATACGCAGTATTTT.

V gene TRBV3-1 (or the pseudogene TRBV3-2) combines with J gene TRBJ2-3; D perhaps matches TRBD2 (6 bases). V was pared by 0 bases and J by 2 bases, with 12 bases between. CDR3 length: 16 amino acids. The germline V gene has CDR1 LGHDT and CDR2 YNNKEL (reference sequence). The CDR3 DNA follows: TGTGCCAGCAGCCAAGACGGGGGACTTAACACAGATACGCAGTATTTT. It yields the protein CASSQDGGLNTDTQYF.

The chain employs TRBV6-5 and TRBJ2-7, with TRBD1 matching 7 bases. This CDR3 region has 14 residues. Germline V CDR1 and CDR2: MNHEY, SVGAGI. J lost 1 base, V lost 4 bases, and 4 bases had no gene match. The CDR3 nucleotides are TGTGCCAGCAGTTTAGGGACAGAATCCTACGAGCAGTACTTC. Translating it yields CASSLGTESYEQYF.

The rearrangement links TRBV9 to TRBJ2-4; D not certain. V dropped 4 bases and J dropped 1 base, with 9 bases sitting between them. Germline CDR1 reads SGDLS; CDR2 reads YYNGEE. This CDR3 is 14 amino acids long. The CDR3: CASSLTEAKNIQYF. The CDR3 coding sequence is TGTGCCAGCAGCCTGACTGAGGCCAAAAACATTCAGTACTTC. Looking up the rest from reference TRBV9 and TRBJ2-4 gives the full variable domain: DSGVTQTPKHLITATGQRVTLRCSPRSGDLSVYWYQQSLDQGLQFLIQYYNGEERAKGNILERFSAQQFPDLHSELNLSSLELGDSALYFCASSLTEAKNIQYFGAGTRLSVL.

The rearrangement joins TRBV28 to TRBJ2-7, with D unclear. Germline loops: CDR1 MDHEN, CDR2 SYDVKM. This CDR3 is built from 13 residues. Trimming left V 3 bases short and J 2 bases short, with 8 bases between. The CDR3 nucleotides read TGTGCCAGCAGTTTCGGGTACACCTACGAGCAGTACTTC. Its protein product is CASSFGYTYEQYF.

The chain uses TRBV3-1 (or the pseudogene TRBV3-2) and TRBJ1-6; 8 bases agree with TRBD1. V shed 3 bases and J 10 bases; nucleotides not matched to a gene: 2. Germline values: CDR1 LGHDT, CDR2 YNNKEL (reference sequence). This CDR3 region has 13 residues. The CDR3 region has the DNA TGTGCCAGCAGCCATGGACAGGGATCACCCCTCCACTTT. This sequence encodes CASSHGQGSPLHF.

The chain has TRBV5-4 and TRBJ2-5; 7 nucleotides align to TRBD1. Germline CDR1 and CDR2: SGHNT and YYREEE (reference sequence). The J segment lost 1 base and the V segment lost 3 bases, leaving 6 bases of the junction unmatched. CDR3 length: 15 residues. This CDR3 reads CASSSRGDSQETQYF. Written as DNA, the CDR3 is TGTGCCAGCAGCTCCCGTGGGGACAGCCAAGAGACCCAGTACTTC.

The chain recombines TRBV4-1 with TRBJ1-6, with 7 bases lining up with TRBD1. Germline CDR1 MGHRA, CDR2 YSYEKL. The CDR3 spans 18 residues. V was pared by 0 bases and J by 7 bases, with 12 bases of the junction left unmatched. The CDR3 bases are TGCGCCAGCAGCCAAGATATACAGGGGACCAAATTGAATTCACCCCTCCACTTT. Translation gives CASSQDIQGTKLNSPLHF.

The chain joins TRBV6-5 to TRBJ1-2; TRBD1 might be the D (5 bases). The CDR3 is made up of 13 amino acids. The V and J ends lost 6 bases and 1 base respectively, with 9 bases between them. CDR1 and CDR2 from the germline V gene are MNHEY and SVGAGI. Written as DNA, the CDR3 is TGTGCCAGCAGACAGGATCTTAACTATGGCTACACCTTC. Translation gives CASRQDLNYGYTF.

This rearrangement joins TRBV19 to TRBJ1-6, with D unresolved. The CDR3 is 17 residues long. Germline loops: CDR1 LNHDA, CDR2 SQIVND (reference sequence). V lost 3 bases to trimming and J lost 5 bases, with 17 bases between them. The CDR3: CASSITVETGDNSPLHF. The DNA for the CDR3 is TGTGCCAGTAGTATCACGGTGGAAACCGGGGATAATTCACCCCTCCACTTT. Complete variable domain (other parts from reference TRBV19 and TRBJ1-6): DGGITQSPKYLFRKEGQNVTLSCEQNLNHDAMYWYRQDPGQGLRLIYYSQIVNDFQKGDIAEGYSVSREKKESFPLTVTSAQKNPTAFYLCASSITVETGDNSPLHFGNGTRLTVT.

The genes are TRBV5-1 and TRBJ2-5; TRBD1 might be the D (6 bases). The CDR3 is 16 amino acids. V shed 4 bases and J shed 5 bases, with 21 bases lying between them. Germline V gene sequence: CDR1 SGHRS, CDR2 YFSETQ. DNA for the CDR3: TGCGCCAGCAGCCTAGGAACAGGGATTATCGGGGAGACCCAGTACTTC. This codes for CASSLGTGIIGETQYF. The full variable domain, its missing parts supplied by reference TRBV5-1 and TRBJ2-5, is KAGVTQTPRYLIKTRGQQVTLSCSPISGHRSVSWYQQTPGQGLQFLFEYFSETQRNKGNFPGRFSGRQFSNSRSEMNVSTLELGDSALYLCASSLGTGIIGETQYFGPGTRLLVL.

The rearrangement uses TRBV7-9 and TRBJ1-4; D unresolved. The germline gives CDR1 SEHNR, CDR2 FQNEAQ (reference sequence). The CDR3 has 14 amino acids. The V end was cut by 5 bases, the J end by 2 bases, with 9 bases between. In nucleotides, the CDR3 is TGTGCCAGCAGCCCGAGGAGTACTAATGAAAAACTGTTTTTT. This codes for CASSPRSTNEKLFF.

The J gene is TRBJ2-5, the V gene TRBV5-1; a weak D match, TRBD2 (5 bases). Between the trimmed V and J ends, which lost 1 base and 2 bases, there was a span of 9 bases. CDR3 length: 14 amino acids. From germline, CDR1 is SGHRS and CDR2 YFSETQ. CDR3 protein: CASSLSGRQETQYF. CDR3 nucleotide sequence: TGCGCCAGCAGCTTGAGTGGGAGACAAGAGACCCAGTACTTC.

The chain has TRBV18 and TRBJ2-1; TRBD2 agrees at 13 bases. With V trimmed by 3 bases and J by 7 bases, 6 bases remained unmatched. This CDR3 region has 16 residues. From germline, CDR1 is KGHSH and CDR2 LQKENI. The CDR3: CASSPILAGGKNEQFF. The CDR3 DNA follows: TGTGCCAGCTCACCCATACTAGCGGGAGGGAAAAATGAGCAGTTCTTC.

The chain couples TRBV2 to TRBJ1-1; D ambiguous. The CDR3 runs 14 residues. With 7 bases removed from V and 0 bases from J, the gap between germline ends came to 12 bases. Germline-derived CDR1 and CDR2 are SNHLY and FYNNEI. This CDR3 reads CASKRAAMNTEAFF. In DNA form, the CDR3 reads TGTGCCAGCAAGCGGGCGGCAATGAACACTGAAGCTTTCTTT.

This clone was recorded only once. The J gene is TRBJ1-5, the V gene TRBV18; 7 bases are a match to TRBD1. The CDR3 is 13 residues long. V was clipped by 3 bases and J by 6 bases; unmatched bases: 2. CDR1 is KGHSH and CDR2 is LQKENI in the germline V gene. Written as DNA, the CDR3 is TGTGCCAGCTCACCGGGACAGCGTCAGCCCCAGCATTTT. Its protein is CASSPGQRQPQHF.

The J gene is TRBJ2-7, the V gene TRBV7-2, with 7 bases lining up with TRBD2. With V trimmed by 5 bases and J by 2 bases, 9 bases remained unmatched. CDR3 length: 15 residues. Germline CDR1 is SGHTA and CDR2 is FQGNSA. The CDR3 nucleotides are TGTGCCAGCAGCCCGCTGGCTAGCGGACCCTACGAGCAGTACTTC. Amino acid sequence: CASSPLASGPYEQYF.

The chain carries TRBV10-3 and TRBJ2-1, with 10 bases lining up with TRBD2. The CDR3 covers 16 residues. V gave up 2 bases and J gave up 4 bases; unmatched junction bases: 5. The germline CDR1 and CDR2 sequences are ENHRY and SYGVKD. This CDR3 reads CAISEVTAGGYNEQFF. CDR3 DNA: TGTGCCATCAGTGAGGTCACAGCGGGAGGGTACAATGAGCAGTTCTTC.

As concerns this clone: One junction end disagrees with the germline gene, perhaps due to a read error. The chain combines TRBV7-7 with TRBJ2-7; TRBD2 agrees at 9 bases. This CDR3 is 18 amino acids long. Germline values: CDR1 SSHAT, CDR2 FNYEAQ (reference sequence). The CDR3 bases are TGTGCTAGCAGCTTAAGTACTAGCGGGTTCTTCATTCCCTACGAGCAGTACTTC. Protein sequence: CASSLSTSGFFIPYEQYF.

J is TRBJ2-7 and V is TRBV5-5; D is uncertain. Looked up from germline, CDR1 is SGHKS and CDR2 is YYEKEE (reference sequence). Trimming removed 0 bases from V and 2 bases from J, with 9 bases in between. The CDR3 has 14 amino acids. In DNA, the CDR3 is TGTGCCAGCAGCTTGGTTACTTCCCCCTACGAGCAGTACTTC. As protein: CASSLVTSPYEQYF. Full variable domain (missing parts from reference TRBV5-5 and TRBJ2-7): DAGVTQSPTHLIKTRGQQVTLRCSPISGHKSVSWYQQVLGQGPQFIFQYYEKEERGRGNFPDRFSARQFPNYSSELNVNALLLGDSALYLCASSLVTSPYEQYFGPGTRLTVT.

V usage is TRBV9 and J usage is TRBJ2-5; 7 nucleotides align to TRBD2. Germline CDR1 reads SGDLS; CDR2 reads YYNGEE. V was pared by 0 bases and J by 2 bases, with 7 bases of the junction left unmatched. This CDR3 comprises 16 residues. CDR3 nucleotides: TGTGCCAGCAGCGTAGCGGACGGGAGGTATCAAGAGACCCAGTACTTC. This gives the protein CASSVADGRYQETQYF.

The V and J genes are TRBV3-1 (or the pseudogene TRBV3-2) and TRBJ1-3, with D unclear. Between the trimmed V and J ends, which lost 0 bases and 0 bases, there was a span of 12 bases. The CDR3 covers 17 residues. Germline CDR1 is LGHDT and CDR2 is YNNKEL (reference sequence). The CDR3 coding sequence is TGTGCCAGCAGCCAAGATCGGGGAACAGTCTCTGGAAACACCATATATTTT. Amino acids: CASSQDRGTVSGNTIYF.

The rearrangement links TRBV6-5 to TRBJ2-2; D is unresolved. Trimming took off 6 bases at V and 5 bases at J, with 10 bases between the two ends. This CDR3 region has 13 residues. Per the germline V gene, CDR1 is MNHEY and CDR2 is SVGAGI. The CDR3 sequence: CASSPRMTGELFF. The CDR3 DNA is TGTGCCAGCAGCCCGCGAATGACCGGGGAGCTGTTTTTT.

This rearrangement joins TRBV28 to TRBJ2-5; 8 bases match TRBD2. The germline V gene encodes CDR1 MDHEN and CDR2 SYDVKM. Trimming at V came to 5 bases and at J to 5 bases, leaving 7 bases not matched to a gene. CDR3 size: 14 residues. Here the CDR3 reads CASSPSGSGETQYF. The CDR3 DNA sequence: TGTGCCAGCAGTCCGAGCGGGAGTGGTGAGACCCAGTACTTC.

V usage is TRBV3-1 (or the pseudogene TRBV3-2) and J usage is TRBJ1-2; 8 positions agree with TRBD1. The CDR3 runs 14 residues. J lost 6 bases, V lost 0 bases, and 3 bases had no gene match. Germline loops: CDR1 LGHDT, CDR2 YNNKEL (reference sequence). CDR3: CASSQEDRAHGYTF. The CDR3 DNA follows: TGTGCCAGCAGCCAAGAGGACAGGGCGCATGGCTACACCTTC.

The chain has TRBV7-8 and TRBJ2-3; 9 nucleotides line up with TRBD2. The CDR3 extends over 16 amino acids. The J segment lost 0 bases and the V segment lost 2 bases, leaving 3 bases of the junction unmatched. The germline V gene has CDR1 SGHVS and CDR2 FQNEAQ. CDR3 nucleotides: TGTGCCAGCAGCTTACCCCTAGCGGGAAGCACAGATACGCAGTATTTT. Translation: CASSLPLAGSTDTQYF.